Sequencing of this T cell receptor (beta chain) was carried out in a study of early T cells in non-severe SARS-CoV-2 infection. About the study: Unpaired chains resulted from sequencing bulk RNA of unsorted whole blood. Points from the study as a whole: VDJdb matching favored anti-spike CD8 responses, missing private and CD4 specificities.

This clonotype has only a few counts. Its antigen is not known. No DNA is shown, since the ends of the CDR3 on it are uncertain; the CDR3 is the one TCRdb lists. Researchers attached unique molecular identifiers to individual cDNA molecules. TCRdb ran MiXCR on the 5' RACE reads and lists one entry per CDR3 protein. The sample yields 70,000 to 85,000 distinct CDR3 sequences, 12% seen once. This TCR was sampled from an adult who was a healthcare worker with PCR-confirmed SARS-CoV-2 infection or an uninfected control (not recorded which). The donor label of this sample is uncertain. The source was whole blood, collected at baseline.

The CDR3 spells CASILGQAGEGPQHF. The rearrangement uses TRBV12-3 or TRBV12-4 and TRBJ1-5; whether TRBD1, the table's D call, matches the DNA was not checked. The CDR3 is 15 residues long, counting both termini.